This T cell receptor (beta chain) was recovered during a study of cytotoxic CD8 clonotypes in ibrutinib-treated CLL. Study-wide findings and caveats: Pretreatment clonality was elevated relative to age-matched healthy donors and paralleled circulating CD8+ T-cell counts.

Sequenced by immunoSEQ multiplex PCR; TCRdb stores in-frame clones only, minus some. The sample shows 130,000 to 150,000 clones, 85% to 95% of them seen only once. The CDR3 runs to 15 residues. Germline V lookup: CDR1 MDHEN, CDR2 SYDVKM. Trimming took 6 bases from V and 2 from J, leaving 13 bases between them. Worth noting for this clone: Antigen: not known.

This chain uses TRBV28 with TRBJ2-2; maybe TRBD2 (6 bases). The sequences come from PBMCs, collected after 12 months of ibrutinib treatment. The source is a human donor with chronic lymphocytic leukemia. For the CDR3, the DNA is TGTGCCAGCAGGGACATGGGACTCAACACCGGGGAGCTGTTTTTT. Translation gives CASRDMGLNTGELFF.